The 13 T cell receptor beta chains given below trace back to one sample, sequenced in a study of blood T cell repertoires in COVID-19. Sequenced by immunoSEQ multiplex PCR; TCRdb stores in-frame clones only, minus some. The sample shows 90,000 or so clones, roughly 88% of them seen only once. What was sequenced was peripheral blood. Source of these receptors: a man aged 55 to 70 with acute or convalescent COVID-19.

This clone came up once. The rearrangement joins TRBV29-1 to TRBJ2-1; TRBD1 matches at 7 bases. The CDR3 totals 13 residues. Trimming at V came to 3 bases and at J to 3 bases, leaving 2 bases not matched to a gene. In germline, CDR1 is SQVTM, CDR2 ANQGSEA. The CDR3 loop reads CSVESGGYNEQFF. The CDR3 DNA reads TGCAGCGTTGAGTCAGGGGGCTACAATGAGCAGTTCTTC.

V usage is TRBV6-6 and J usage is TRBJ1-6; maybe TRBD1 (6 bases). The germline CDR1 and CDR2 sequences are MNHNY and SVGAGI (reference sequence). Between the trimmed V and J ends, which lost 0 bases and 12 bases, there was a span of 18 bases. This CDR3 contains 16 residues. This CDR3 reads CASSYSSQGSGEPLHF. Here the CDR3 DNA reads TGTGCCAGCAGTTACTCGTCCCAGGGGTCCGGCGAACCCCTCCACTTT.

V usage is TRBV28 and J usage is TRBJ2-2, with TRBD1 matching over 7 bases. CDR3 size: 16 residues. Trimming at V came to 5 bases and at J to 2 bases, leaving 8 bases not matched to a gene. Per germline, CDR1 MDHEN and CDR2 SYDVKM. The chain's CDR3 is CASSPDDRENTGELFF. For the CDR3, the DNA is TGTGCCAGCAGTCCCGACGACAGGGAAAACACCGGGGAGCTGTTTTTT.

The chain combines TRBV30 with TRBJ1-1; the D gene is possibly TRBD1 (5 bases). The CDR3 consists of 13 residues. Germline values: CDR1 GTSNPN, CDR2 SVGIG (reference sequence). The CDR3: CAFGGRTNTEAFF. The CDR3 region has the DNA TGTGCTTTCGGGGGACGCACGAACACTGAAGCTTTCTTT. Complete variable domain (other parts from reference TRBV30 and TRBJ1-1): SQTIHQWPATLVQPVGSPLSLECTVEGTSNPNLYWYRQAAGRGLQLLFYSVGIGQISSEVPQNLSASRPQDRQFILSSKKLLLSDSGFYLCAFGGRTNTEAFFGQGTRLTVV.

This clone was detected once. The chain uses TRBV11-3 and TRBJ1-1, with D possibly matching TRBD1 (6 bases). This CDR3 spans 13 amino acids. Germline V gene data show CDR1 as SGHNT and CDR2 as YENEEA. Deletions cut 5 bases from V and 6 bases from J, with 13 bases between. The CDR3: CASSKGDRSEAFF. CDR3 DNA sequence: TGTGCCAGCAGCAAGGGGGACCGGTCTGAAGCTTTCTTT.

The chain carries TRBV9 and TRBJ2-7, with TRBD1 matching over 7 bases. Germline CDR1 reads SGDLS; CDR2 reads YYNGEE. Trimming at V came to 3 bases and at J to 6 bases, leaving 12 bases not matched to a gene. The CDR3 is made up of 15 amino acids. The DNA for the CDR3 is TGTGCCAGCAGCGAGGGGTCCGGGACAGATTCCGAGCAGTACTTC. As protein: CASSEGSGTDSEQYF.

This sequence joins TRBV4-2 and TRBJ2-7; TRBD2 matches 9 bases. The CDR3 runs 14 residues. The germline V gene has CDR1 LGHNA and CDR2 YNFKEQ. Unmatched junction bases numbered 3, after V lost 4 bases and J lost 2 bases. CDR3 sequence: CASSRAGGAYEQYF. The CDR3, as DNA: TGTGCCAGCAGCCGGGCGGGAGGGGCCTACGAGCAGTACTTC.

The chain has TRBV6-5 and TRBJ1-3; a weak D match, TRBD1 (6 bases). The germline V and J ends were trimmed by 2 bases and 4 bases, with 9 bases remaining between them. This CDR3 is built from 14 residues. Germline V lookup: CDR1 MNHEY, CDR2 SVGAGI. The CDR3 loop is CASSYQGKGNTIYF. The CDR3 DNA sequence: TGTGCCAGCAGTTACCAGGGGAAGGGAAACACCATATATTTT.

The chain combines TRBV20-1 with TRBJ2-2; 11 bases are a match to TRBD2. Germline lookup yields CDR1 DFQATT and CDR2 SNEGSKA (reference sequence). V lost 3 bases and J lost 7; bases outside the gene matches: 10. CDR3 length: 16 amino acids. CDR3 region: CSASPLAGGQGGELFF. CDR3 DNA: TGCAGTGCTAGTCCCCTAGCGGGAGGACAGGGCGGGGAGCTGTTTTTT.

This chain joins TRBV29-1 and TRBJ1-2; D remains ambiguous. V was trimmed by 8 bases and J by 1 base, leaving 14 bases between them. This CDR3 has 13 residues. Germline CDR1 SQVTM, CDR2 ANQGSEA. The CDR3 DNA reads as TGCAGCTCCGATGCCGGGAATAACTATGGCTACACCTTC. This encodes CSSDAGNNYGYTF. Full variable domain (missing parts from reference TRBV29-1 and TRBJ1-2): SAVISQKPSRDICQRGTSLTIQCQVDSQVTMMFWYRQQPGQSLTLIATANQGSEATYESGFVIDKFPISRPNLTFSTLTVSNMSPEDSSIYLCSSDAGNNYGYTFGSGTRLTVV.

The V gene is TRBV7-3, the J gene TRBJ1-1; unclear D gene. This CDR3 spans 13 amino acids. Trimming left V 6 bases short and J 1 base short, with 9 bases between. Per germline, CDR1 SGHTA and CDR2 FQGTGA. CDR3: CASSSGRNTEAFF. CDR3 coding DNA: TGTGCCAGCAGTAGCGGAAGGAACACTGAAGCTTTCTTT.

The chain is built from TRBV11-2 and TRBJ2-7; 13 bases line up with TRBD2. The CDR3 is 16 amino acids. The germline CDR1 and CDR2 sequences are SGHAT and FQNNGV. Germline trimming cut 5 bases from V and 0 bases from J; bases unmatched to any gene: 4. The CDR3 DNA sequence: TGTGCCAGCAGCCGGACTAGCGGGAGTTTCTCCTACGAGCAGTACTTC. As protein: CASSRTSGSFSYEQYF.

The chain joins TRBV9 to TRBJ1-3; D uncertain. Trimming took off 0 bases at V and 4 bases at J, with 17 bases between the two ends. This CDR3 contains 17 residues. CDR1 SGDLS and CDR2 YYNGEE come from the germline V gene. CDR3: CASSVGEIQARGNTIYF. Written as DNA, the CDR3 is TGTGCCAGCAGCGTAGGGGAGATTCAGGCCAGAGGAAACACCATATATTTT.